Each of the 15 T cell receptor beta chains below was sequenced from the same sample in a study of blood T cell repertoires in COVID-19. Using immunoSEQ multiplex PCR, the repertoire was profiled, and TCRdb retains in-frame clones only, with some absent. Of over 85,000 clones listed, 86% are singletons. The source material was peripheral blood. The receptors stem from a woman of 80 years or more with acute or convalescent COVID-19.

The genes are TRBV19 and TRBJ2-7, with TRBD1 matching over 7 bases. CDR3 size: 16 residues. V gave up 0 bases and J gave up 0 bases; unmatched junction bases: 5. Germline values: CDR1 LNHDA, CDR2 SQIVND (reference sequence). CDR3 nucleotide sequence: TGTGCCAGTAGTATAGATTGGGGACAGAGCTCCTACGAGCAGTACTTC. Translation: CASSIDWGQSSYEQYF.

The rearrangement joins TRBV19 to TRBJ1-3, with D perhaps TRBD1 (5 bases). This CDR3 region has 15 residues. V was pared by 1 base and J by 0 bases, with 7 bases between. Germline CDR1 and CDR2: LNHDA and SQIVND (reference sequence). The CDR3 reads CASSIGQSSGNTIYF. The CDR3 DNA sequence: TGTGCCAGTAGTATAGGACAGAGCTCTGGAAACACCATATATTTT.

This clone was found a few times. V usage is TRBV7-9 and J usage is TRBJ1-4; D gene ambiguous. The ends were cut back, 3 bases at V and 0 bases at J, with 5 bases in the middle. This CDR3 is 14 amino acids long. Per germline, CDR1 SEHNR and CDR2 FQNEAQ (reference sequence). The CDR3 is CASSLSATNEKLFF. The CDR3 DNA sequence: TGTGCCAGCAGCTTGAGTGCAACTAATGAAAAACTGTTTTTT.

CDR3 coding DNA: TGTGCCAGCAGCCGGACAGGGGGCAGGGCTAATGAAAAACTGTTTTTT. It specifies CASSRTGGRANEKLFF. The V and J genes are TRBV7-9 and TRBJ1-4; 11 bases align to TRBD1. CDR1 is SEHNR and CDR2 is FQNEAQ in the germline V gene (reference sequence). The CDR3 extends over 16 amino acids. V was pared by 5 bases and J by 3 bases, with 5 bases of the junction left unmatched.

This clone occurred a few times. The chain has TRBV2 and TRBJ1-4; 9 bases align to TRBD1. Trimming cost V 6 bases and J 4 bases; bases outside gene matches: 3. The CDR3 contains 14 residues. CDR1 and CDR2 (germline): SNHLY, FYNNEI. This CDR3 is CASRRTGDNEKLFF. Here the CDR3 DNA reads TGTGCCAGCAGGAGGACAGGGGATAATGAAAAACTGTTTTTT.

This clone was counted only a few times. The genes are TRBV6-5 and TRBJ1-5, with 8 bases lining up with TRBD1. V was clipped by 3 bases and J by 4 bases; unmatched bases: 5. The CDR3 runs 15 residues. Germline CDR1 MNHEY, CDR2 SVGAGI. DNA of the CDR3: TGTGCCAGCAGTTATTCAAGGACAGGGAATCAGCCCCAGCATTTT. Translation gives CASSYSRTGNQPQHF.

The rearrangement uses TRBV18 and TRBJ1-1, with no clear D. The CDR3 is 13 amino acids. V was pared by 0 bases and J by 7 bases, with 9 bases between. Germline V gives CDR1 KGHSH, CDR2 LQKENI. This CDR3 reads CASSPPTKSEAFF. DNA of the CDR3: TGTGCCAGCTCACCACCGACAAAGAGTGAAGCTTTCTTT.

The gene calls are TRBV18 and TRBJ2-5, with D tentatively TRBD2 (6 bases). Germline CDR1 and CDR2: KGHSH and LQKENI. V lost 2 bases and J lost 4, with 8 bases in between. CDR3 length: 13 residues. The CDR3 here is CASSPGAGETQYF. The CDR3 region has the DNA TGTGCCAGCTCACCAGGAGCGGGAGAGACCCAGTACTTC.

The gene calls are TRBV5-8 and TRBJ2-1; 10 positions agree with TRBD2. CDR1 and CDR2 from the germline V gene are SGHTS and YDEGEE. This CDR3 contains 13 residues. V gave up 5 bases and J gave up 7 bases; unmatched junction bases: 3. The CDR3 coding sequence is TGTGCCAGCAGGGCTAGCGGGGGTAATGAGCAGTTCTTC. Encoded protein: CASRASGGNEQFF.

Notes on this clone: Sequence at one end of the junction differs from germline and may be a read error. The V and J genes are TRBV7-7 and TRBJ2-5; D is unclear. The CDR3 has 14 residues. CDR1 and CDR2 from the germline V gene are SSHAT and FNYEAQ (reference sequence). The CDR3 nucleotides read TGTGCTAGCAGCGAAACTGAATACCAAGAGACCCAGTACTTC. Translated, it gives CASSETEYQETQYF.

The genes are TRBV27 and TRBJ1-4, with a possible D match to TRBD1 (5 bases). CDR3 size: 14 residues. Deletions cut 7 bases from V and 8 bases from J, with 17 bases between. The V gene's germline CDR1 is MNHEY and CDR2 SMNVEV (reference sequence). The CDR3 DNA reads TGTGCCAGCACGGGGGAGCCACGGTACGAAAAACTGTTTTTT. Residues: CASTGEPRYEKLFF. The entire variable domain, with the rest obtained from reference TRBV27 and TRBJ1-4, is as follows: EAQVTQNPRYLITVTGKKLTVTCSQNMNHEYMSWYRQDPGLGLRQIYYSMNVEVTDKGDVPEGYKVSRKEKRNFPLILESPSPNQTSLYFCASTGEPRYEKLFFGSGTQLSVL.

This clone came up once. V usage is TRBV25-1 and J usage is TRBJ1-6; 9 positions agree with TRBD1. This CDR3 region has 14 residues. CDR1 is MGHDK and CDR2 is SYGVNS in the germline V gene. J was trimmed by 10 bases and V by 7 bases; bases with no gene match: 8. The chain's CDR3 is CASTPGTGRSPLHF. DNA for the CDR3: TGTGCCAGCACCCCCGGGACAGGGAGATCACCCCTCCACTTT.

J is TRBJ2-1 and V is TRBV5-4; TRBD1 matches 9 bases. Per germline, CDR1 SGHNT and CDR2 YYREEE (reference sequence). Trimming cost V 7 bases and J 6 bases; bases outside gene matches: 8. CDR3 size: 14 residues. The CDR3 bases are TGTGCCAGCGTCACCGGGACAGGGCTCAATGAGCAGTTCTTC. Residues: CASVTGTGLNEQFF. The full variable domain, with the rest looked up from reference TRBV5-4 and TRBJ2-1, is ETGVTQSPTHLIKTRGQQVTLRCSSQSGHNTVSWYQQALGQGPQFIFQYYREEENGRGNFPPRFSGLQFPNYSSELNVNALELDDSALYLCASVTGTGLNEQFFGPGTRLTVL.

This sequence joins TRBV18 and TRBJ2-3; 10 positions agree with TRBD2. From germline, CDR1 is KGHSH and CDR2 LQKENI. This CDR3 contains 18 residues. Trimming took 2 bases from V and 6 from J; bases not matched to a gene: 14. The CDR3 sequence is CASSPVRASGGPTDTQYF. CDR3 coding DNA: TGTGCCAGCTCACCAGTACGCGCTAGCGGGGGACCTACGGATACGCAGTATTTT.

The CDR3 sequence: CASSETAGTGYGYTF. DNA of the CDR3: TGTGCCAGCAGTGAAACAGCAGGGACAGGATATGGCTACACCTTC. The rearrangement links TRBV6-1 to TRBJ1-2, with 8 bases that match TRBD1. V was pared by 2 bases and J by 5 bases, with 7 bases of the junction left unmatched. The CDR3 runs to 15 residues. From germline, CDR1 is MNHNS and CDR2 SASEGT.